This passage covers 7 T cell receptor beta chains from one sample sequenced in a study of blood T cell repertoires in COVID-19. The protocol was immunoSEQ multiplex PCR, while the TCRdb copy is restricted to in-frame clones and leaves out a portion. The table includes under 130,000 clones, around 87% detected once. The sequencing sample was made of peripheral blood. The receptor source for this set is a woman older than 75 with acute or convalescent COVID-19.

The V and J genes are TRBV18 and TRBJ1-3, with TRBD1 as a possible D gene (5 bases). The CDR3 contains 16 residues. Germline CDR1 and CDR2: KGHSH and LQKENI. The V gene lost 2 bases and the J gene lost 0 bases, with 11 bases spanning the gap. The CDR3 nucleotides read TGTGCCAGCTCACCAGCGGGACGAAGCTCTGGAAACACCATATATTTT. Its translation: CASSPAGRSSGNTIYF. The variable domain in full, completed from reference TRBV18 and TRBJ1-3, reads NAGVMQNPRHLVRRRGQEARLRCSPMKGHSHVYWYRQLPEEGLKFMVYLQKENIIDESGMPKERFSAEFPKEGPSILRIQQVVRGDSAAYFCASSPAGRSSGNTIYFGEGSWLTVV.

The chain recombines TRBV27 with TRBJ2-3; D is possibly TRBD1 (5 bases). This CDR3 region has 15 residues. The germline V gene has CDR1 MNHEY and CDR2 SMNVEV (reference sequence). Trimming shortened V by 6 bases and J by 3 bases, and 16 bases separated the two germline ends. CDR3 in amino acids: CASRLTRVRTDTQYF. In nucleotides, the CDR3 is TGTGCCAGCAGGTTAACCAGGGTTAGGACAGATACGCAGTATTTT.

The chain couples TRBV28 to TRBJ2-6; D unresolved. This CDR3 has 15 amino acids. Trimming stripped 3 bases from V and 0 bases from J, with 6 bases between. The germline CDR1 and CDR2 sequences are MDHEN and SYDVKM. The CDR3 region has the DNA TGTGCCAGCAGTTTCTCGGGCTCTGGGGCCAACGTCCTGACTTTC. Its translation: CASSFSGSGANVLTF.

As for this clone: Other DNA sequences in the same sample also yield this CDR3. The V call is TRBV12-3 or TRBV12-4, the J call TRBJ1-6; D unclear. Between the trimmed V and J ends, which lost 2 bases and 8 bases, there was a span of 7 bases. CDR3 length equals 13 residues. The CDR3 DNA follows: TGTGCCAGCAGTTTACTCCGGGATTCACCCCTCCACTTT. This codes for CASSLLRDSPLHF.

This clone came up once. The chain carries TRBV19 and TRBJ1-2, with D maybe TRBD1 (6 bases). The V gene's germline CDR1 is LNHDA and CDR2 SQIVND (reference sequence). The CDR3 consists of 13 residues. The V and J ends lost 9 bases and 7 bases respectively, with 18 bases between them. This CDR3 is CASSPQGGSGYTF. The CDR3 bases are TGTGCCAGCTCGCCTCAAGGGGGAAGTGGCTACACCTTC.

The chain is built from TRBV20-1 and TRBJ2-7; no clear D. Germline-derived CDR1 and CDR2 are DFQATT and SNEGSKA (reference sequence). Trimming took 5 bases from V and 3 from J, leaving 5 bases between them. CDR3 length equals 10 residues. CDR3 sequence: CSAAGYEQYF. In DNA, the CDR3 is TGCAGTGCTGCCGGCTACGAGCAGTACTTC.

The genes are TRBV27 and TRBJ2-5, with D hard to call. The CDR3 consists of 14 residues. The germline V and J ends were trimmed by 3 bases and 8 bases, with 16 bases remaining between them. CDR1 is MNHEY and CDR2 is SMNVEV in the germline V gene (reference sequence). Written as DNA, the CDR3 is TGTGCCAGCAGTTTCGTCCGGTTTCTTATCACCCAGTACTTC. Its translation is CASSFVRFLITQYF.